The clone carrying this TCR beta chain came up a few times. Its cognate antigen is unknown. The sample belongs to a study of blood T cells in healthy people across ages. With a J-beta primer mix and a sample-barcoded 5' primer, a second PCR ran about 7 to 12 cycles. A minimum of 2.5 million CDR3-containing paired-end reads was obtained for each sample. TCRdb fed the 5' RACE reads into MiXCR, producing one record per CDR3 protein. Of about 1.7 million distinct CDR3 sequences detected, 28% appear once; the ten largest clones hold 6.5% to 8.5%. Isolated per sample were at least 7 million PBMCs. The study, taken as a whole, reports: Higher naive T cell percentage went strongly together with higher TCR beta diversity.

This CDR3 contains 14 residues. V was shortened by 0 bases and J by 10 bases, with 15 bases between the two germline ends. The V gene's germline CDR1 is MNHEY and CDR2 SMNVEV (reference sequence). Sequencing used blood. The TCR originated in a woman aged 30 to 39 in good health. This chain uses TRBV27 with TRBJ1-2, with a weak D call TRBD1 (5 bases). The CDR3 bases are TGTGCCAGCAGTTTATCGCCTTTATCAGGGCCCTACACCTTC. Protein sequence: CASSLSPLSGPYTF.